Here is one TCR beta chain with its context. Its specific antigen is unknown. One base away there is no much larger clone; base qualities are not given. V and J are trimmed by 5 bases and 5 bases, and the gene matches miss 4 bases of the junction. The cysteine opens and the phenylalanine closes a CDR3 of 15 amino acids. Left in the record is the CDR3 DNA by itself, 45 bases read in frame from the first base. The CDR1 and CDR2 encoded by the germline V gene are SNHLY and FYNNEI. The CDR3 regions of human TCRbeta chains were analyzed by immunosequencing. Per the source publication's procedure: Repertoire TCRs were matched against a reference library of SARS-CoV-2-specific TCRs generated with the MIRA antigen-specificity platform. Breadth was defined as the fraction of unique TCRs that were SARS-CoV-2-associated, and depth was defined as the fraction of total T cells that were SARS-CoV-2-associated. Each spike-specific TCR was assigned to its reactive spike region and to a CD4 or CD8 class using the MIRA data. Log10-transformed breadth and depth values were compared by one-way ANOVA with Sidak's multiple comparisons tests. Entries here come from immuneACCESS through TCRdb and include only in-frame sequences with V and J called. Some clones fail to appear in such tables; in the studies checked, an unresolved V gene covers under half of the shortfall, and the cause of the remainder is unknown. Clone size and the V and J calls come from that table; the DNA yielded D and trimming. The sample has 95,000 to 150,000 clones on record, about 90% of them singletons. Jointly, the top ten make up 11% to 15% of the sample.

This record comes from a study of T cell responses to AZD1222 COVID-19 vaccine (dated by TCRdb to 2020 to 2023). At the level of the whole study: AZD1222 recipients with second doses at about 4 weeks or about 12 weeks were pooled, because spike-specific TCR depth and breadth did not differ between schedules. TCR sequencing covered some 240 trial participants: some 210 given two doses of AZD1222 and 26 given two doses of MenACWY control vaccine. Trial participants were enrolled into age subgroups of 18-55, 56-69 and 70-plus years, which contained about 150, 27 and 61 TCR-sequenced participants, respectively.

The time point label of this sample denotes: baseline before first vaccination. Vaccinee samples came from UK trials COV001 and COV002, including a single-blind randomized controlled phase 2/3 trial of AZD1222 (ChAdOx1 nCoV-19) in healthy adults. For TCRbeta chain sequencing, PBMC samples were collected from trial participants at day 0 and at day 28 after the second dose. Study-level results and caveats: The whole spike protein was spanned by vaccine-associated CD4 TCRs, and dominant responses were seen in regions 160-218 and 743-854. Most participants were white British and females outnumbered males, and the authors suggested that clonal diversity may have been underestimated. Conclusions about previously exposed vaccinees were limited because only six AZD1222 recipients were SARS-CoV-2 seropositive at baseline. The 56-69-year group was small, and its depth increase did not reach significance, likely because of low power. A significant rise in spike-specific TCR breadth and depth was observed after two AZD1222 doses relative to day 0 and relative to MenACWY recipients. Epitopes outside the regions mutated in the B.1.351 and B.1.1.7 variants were reportedly recognized by nearly half of the unique spike-specific TCRs. Because no day 14 peak-response samples were available, repertoires were characterized only after the peak T cell response.

This receptor was identified in an adult in good health. Recombination connected TRBV2 to TRBJ1-6, and 9 junction bases match TRBD1. Here the sequenced sample was peripheral blood, taken on day 0 of AZD1222 vaccination. In nucleotides, the sequence is TGTGCCAGCAGTTCGGGACAGGGAAATAATTCACCCCTCCACTTT. The translation is CASSSGQGNNSPLHF.